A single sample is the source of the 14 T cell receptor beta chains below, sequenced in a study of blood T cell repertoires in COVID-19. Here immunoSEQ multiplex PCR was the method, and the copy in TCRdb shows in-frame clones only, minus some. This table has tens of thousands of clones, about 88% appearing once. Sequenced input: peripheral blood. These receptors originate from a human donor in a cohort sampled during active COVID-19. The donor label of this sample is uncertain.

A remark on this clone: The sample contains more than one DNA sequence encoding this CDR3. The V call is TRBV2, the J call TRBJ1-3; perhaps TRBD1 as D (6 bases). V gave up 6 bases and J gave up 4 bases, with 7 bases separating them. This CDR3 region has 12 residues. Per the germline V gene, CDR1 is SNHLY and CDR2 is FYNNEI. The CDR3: CASRDRGNTIYF. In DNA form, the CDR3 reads TGTGCCAGCAGGGACAGAGGAAACACCATATATTTT.

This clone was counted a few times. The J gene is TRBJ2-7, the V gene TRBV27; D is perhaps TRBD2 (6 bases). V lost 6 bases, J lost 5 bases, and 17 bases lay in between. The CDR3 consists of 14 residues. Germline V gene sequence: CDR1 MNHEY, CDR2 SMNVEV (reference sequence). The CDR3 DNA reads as TGTGCCAGCAGACCCTACGGGGGTGAGAACGAGCAGTACTTC. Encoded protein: CASRPYGGENEQYF.

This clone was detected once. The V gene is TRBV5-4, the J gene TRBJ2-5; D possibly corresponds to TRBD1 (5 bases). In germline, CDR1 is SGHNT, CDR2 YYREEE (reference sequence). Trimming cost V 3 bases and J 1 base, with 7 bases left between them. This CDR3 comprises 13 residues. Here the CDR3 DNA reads TGTGCCAGCAGCTCGACAGTCCAAGAGACCCAGTACTTC. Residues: CASSSTVQETQYF.

The CDR3 DNA sequence: TGCGCCAGCAGGGGACTAGCGGGAAGTGGGGATGAGCAGTTCTTC. The encoded protein is CASRGLAGSGDEQFF. This chain links TRBV10-2 with TRBJ2-1; 13 positions match TRBD2. Germline loops: CDR1 WSHSY, CDR2 SAAADI. Trimming at V came to 6 bases and at J to 8 bases, leaving 7 bases not matched to a gene. The CDR3 extends over 15 amino acids.

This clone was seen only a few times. CDR3 protein: CATSRKGQGSSGPQHF. The CDR3 nucleotides are TGTGCCACCAGCAGGAAGGGACAGGGGAGTTCAGGGCCCCAGCATTTT. The chain links TRBV15 to TRBJ1-5, with 10 bases identical to TRBD1. The CDR3 loop spans 16 amino acids. Trimming removed 3 bases from V and 9 bases from J; junction bases left unmatched: 11. The germline gives CDR1 LNHNV, CDR2 YYDKDF (reference sequence). Drawing the rest from reference TRBV15 and TRBJ1-5, the complete variable domain is DAMVIQNPRYQVTQFGKPVTLSCSQTLNHNVMYWYQQKSSQAPKLLFHYYDKDFNNEADTPDNFQSRRPNTSFCFLDIRSPGLGDTAMYLCATSRKGQGSSGPQHFGDGTRLSIL.

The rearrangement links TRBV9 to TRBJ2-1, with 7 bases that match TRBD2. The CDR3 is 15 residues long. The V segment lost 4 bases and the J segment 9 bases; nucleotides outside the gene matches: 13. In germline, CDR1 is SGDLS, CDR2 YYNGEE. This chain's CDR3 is CASSPDRPGTTEQFF. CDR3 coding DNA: TGTGCCAGCAGCCCCGACCGGCCCGGGACTACTGAGCAGTTCTTC.

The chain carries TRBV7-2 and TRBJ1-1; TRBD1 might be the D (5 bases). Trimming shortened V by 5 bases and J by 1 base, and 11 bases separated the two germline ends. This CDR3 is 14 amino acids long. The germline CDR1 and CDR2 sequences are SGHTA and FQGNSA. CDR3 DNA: TGTGCCAGCAGCCGCAGGGTCGAGAACACTGAAGCTTTCTTT. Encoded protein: CASSRRVENTEAFF.

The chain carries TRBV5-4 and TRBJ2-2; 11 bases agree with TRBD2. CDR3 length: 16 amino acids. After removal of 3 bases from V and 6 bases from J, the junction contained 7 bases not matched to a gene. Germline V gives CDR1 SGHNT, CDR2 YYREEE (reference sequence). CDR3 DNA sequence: TGTGCCAGCAGCTCCAGTAGCGGGAGGGCCGCCGGGGAGCTGTTTTTT. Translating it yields CASSSSSGRAAGELFF.

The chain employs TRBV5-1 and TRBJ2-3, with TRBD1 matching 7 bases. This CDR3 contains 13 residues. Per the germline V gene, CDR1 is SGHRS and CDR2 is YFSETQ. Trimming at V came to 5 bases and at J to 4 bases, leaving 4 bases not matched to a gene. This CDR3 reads CASSLQGADTQYF. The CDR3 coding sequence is TGCGCCAGCAGTCTGCAGGGGGCAGATACGCAGTATTTT.

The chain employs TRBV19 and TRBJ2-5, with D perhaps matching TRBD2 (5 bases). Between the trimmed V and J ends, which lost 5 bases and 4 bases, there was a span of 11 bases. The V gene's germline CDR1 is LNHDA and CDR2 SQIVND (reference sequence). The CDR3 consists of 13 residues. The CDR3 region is CASSYGVGETQYF. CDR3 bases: TGTGCCAGTAGTTACGGGGTGGGAGAGACCCAGTACTTC.

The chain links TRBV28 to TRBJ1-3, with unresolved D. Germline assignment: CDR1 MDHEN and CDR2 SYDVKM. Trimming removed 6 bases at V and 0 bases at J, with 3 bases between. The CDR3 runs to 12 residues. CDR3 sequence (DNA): TGTGCCAGCAGCGTCTCTGGAAACACCATATATTTT. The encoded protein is CASSVSGNTIYF.

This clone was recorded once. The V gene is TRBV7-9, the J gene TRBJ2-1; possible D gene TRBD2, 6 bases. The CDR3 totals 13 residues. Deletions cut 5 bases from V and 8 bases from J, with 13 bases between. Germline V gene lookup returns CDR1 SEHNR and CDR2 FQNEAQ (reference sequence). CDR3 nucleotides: TGTGCCAGCAGCCTTGGCGGGGATCATGAGCAGTTCTTC. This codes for CASSLGGDHEQFF.

The CDR3 DNA follows: TGTGCCAGCAGCCACCTACTAGACGGGACACAAGCTTTCTTT. It encodes CASSHLLDGTQAFF. V gene TRBV14 combines with J gene TRBJ1-1; possibly TRBD1 for D (6 bases). V was cut by 3 bases and J by 9 bases, with 17 bases left in between. Looked up from germline, CDR1 is SGHDN and CDR2 is FVKESK. The length of the CDR3 is 14 residues.

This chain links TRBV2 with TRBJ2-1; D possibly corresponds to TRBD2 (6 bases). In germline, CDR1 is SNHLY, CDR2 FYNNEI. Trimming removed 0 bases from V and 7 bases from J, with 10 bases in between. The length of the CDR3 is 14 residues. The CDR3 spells CASSEALRGNEQFF. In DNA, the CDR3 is TGTGCCAGCAGTGAAGCGCTTCGGGGGAATGAGCAGTTCTTC.